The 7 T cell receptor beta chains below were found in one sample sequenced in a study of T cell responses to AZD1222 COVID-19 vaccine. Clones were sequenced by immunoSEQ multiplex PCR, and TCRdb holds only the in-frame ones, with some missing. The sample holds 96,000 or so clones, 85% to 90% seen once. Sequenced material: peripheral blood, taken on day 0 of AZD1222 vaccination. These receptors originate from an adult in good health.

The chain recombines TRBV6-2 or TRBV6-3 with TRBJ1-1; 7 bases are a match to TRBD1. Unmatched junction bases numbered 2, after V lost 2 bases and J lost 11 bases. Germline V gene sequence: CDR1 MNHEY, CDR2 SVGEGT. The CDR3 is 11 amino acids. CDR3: CASSYAGGAFF. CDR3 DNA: TGTGCCAGCAGTTACGCAGGGGGTGCTTTCTTT.

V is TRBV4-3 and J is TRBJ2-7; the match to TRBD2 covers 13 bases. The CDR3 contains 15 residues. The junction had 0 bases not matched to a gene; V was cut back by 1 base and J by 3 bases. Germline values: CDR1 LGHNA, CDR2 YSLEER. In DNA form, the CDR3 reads TGCGCCAGCAGCCAAGGACTAGCGGGGGGCTACGAGCAGTACTTC. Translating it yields CASSQGLAGGYEQYF.

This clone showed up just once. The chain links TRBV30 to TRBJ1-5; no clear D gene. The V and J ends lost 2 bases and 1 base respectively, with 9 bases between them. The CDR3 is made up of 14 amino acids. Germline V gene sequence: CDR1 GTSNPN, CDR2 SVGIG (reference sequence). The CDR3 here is CAWSQSRSNQPQHF. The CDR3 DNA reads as TGTGCCTGGAGTCAGAGTCGGAGCAATCAGCCCCAGCATTTT. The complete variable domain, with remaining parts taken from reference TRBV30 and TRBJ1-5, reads SQTIHQWPATLVQPVGSPLSLECTVEGTSNPNLYWYRQAAGRGLQLLFYSVGIGQISSEVPQNLSASRPQDRQFILSSKKLLLSDSGFYLCAWSQSRSNQPQHFGDGTRLSIL.

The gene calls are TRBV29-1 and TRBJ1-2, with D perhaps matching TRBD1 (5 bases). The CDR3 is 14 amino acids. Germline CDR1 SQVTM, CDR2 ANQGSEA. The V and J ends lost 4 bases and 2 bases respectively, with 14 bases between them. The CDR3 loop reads CSVVVGGLNYGYTF. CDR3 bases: TGCAGCGTTGTTGTGGGGGGACTCAACTATGGCTACACCTTC.

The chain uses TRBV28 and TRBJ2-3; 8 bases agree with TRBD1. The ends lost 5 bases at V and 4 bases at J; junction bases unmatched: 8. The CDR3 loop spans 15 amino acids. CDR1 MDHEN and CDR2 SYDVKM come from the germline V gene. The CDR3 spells CASSGQGFGADTQYF. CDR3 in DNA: TGTGCCAGCAGTGGACAGGGATTTGGTGCAGATACGCAGTATTTT.

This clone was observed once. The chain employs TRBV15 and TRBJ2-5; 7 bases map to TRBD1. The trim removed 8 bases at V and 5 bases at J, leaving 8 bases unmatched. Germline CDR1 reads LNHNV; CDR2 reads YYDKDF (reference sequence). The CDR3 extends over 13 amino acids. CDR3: CATATGSDETQYF. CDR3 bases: TGTGCCACCGCGACAGGGTCCGACGAGACCCAGTACTTC.

CDR3 protein: CASRQEGLNEQFF. CDR3 sequence (DNA): TGTGCCAGTCGTCAGGAAGGCCTCAATGAGCAGTTCTTC. The rearrangement joins TRBV19 to TRBJ2-1; D unclear. Germline CDR1 LNHDA, CDR2 SQIVND (reference sequence). Trimming cost V 8 bases and J 6 bases, with 14 bases left between them. The CDR3 sequence is 13 residues long.